Listed here are 30 T cell receptor beta chains from one sample, sequenced in a study of spatial heterogeneity in lung cancer. Study conclusions and caveats: Counts of expanded alpha and beta TCRs within tumors tracked the tumor nonsynonymous mutation count.

Time point meaning: sample taken at primary tumor resection. TCRdb independently ran MiXCR on the 5' RACE reads; one entry per CDR3 protein. Of about 6,300 distinct CDR3 sequences listed, 1% to 1.5% are singletons. Their cognate antigens are unknown. The sample in question was lung tumor tissue, obtained at surgery. The source is a male donor with early-stage non-small cell lung cancer.

This clonotype has a handful of counts. V gene TRBV5-1 combines with J gene TRBJ2-5; TRBD1 matches at 8 bases. CDR1 and CDR2 from the germline V gene are SGHRS and YFSETQ. V shed 1 base, J shed 4 bases, and the junction held 6 bases outside the gene matches. This CDR3 spans 15 amino acids. CDR3: CASSLNGQGGETQYF. The CDR3 DNA reads TGCGCCAGCAGCTTGAACGGACAGGGCGGAGAGACCCAGTACTTC.

In this sample, this clonotype is medium-sized. The V call is TRBV6-2 or TRBV6-3, the J call TRBJ2-3; 11 nucleotides align to TRBD2. After removal of 10 bases from V and 6 bases from J, the junction contained 9 bases not matched to a gene. Germline values: CDR1 MNHEY, CDR2 SVGEGT. This CDR3 is built from 14 residues. CDR3 DNA: TGTGCCACTTCCCCGGGACTAGCGGCCGATACGCAGTATTTT. It translates to CATSPGLAADTQYF.

This clonotype was observed many times. The rearrangement uses TRBV29-1 and TRBJ1-2; D call uncertain. The germline V and J ends were trimmed by 2 bases and 1 base, with 5 bases remaining between them. Germline V gives CDR1 SQVTM, CDR2 ANQGSEA. The CDR3 has 12 residues. This CDR3 reads CSVERLNYGYTF. CDR3 in DNA: TGCAGCGTTGAACGTCTTAACTATGGCTACACCTTC.

This clonotype has a count of ten or more. The V call is TRBV11-2, the J call TRBJ2-1, with 7 positions matching TRBD2. The ends lost 3 bases at V and 0 bases at J; junction bases unmatched: 5. Germline lookup yields CDR1 SGHAT and CDR2 FQNNGV. The CDR3 spans 16 residues. CDR3 protein: CASSFPSGGSYNEQFF. The CDR3 coding sequence is TGTGCCAGCAGCTTTCCCTCGGGGGGCTCCTACAATGAGCAGTTCTTC.

This clonotype has at least ten counts. The V gene is TRBV5-6, the J gene TRBJ1-1, with D perhaps TRBD1 (5 bases). CDR3 length equals 15 residues. V was shortened by 0 bases and J by 7 bases, with 16 bases between the two germline ends. The germline V gene encodes CDR1 SGHDT and CDR2 YYEEEE. The CDR3 region is CASSLVGRDGGEAFF. The CDR3 nucleotides are TGTGCCAGCAGCTTGGTGGGCAGGGACGGCGGTGAAGCTTTCTTT.

By sample share, this clonotype is medium-sized. The J gene is TRBJ1-2, the V gene TRBV7-9; D not resolved. V lost 6 bases and J 4 bases, leaving 15 bases between the germline ends. This CDR3 spans 14 amino acids. Germline CDR1 reads SEHNR; CDR2 reads FQNEAQ (reference sequence). This CDR3 is CASSRTPEGYGYTF. CDR3 nucleotides: TGTGCCAGCAGTCGGACTCCCGAGGGCTATGGCTACACCTTC.

Many counts were recorded for this clonotype. The V and J genes are TRBV23-1 and TRBJ2-3, with D perhaps matching TRBD2 (5 bases). TRBV23-1 is an ORF; its function is uncertain. This CDR3 is built from 20 residues. The germline V and J ends were trimmed by 1 base and 1 base, with 24 bases remaining between them. The CDR3 spells CASSQLGRGRRVDGTDTQYF. The CDR3 nucleotides read TGCGCCAGCAGTCAATTGGGGAGAGGTCGGAGAGTTGATGGCACAGATACGCAGTATTTT.

Many counts were recorded for this clonotype. The chain has TRBV7-2 and TRBJ2-7, with TRBD2 matching 8 bases. The V segment lost 1 base and the J segment 2 bases; nucleotides outside the gene matches: 4. This CDR3 region has 15 residues. The germline V gene has CDR1 SGHTA and CDR2 FQGNSA. The CDR3 protein is CASSLVPGGPYEQYF. The CDR3 nucleotides are TGTGCCAGCAGCTTAGTTCCGGGAGGGCCCTACGAGCAGTACTTC.

Relative to its sample, this clonotype is medium-sized. The V call is TRBV7-3, the J call TRBJ2-2; D might be TRBD2 (5 bases). Trimming left V 4 bases short and J 3 bases short, with 18 bases between. The CDR3 consists of 17 residues. Germline V gene lookup returns CDR1 SGHTA and CDR2 FQGTGA. The DNA for the CDR3 is TGTGCCAGCAGCTCCTCACCGGCCAGCGGCCACACCGGGGAGCTGTTTTTT. Its protein product is CASSSSPASGHTGELFF.

At least ten counts were recorded for this clonotype. The V and J genes are TRBV5-1 and TRBJ2-2; D uncertain. V dropped 1 base and J dropped 5 bases, with 9 bases sitting between them. The germline gives CDR1 SGHRS, CDR2 YFSETQ. This CDR3 has 14 residues. CDR3 DNA: TGCGCCAGCAGCTTGAGCCTGGAAACCGGGGAGCTGTTTTTT. Amino acid sequence: CASSLSLETGELFF.

The J gene is TRBJ2-5, the V gene TRBV11-3; 8 nucleotides line up with TRBD2. The V and J ends lost 5 bases and 2 bases, in that order; junction bases with no gene match: 10. This CDR3 is 16 amino acids long. Germline V lookup: CDR1 SGHNT, CDR2 YENEEA. CDR3 sequence reads: CASSPLGAGAQETQYF. CDR3 coding DNA: TGTGCCAGCAGCCCCCTTGGAGCGGGGGCACAAGAGACCCAGTACTTC.

This clonotype was observed at least ten times. This rearrangement joins TRBV15 to TRBJ2-5; D is ambiguous. The germline V gene encodes CDR1 LNHNV and CDR2 YYDKDF (reference sequence). This CDR3 comprises 15 residues. Trimming shortened V by 0 bases and J by 2 bases, and 10 bases separated the two germline ends. The CDR3 reads CATSRDPGLQETQYF. The CDR3 nucleotides read TGTGCCACCAGCAGAGATCCGGGTCTTCAAGAGACCCAGTACTTC.

This clonotype is categorized as medium-sized (0.01 to 0.1%). The chain recombines TRBV30 with TRBJ1-1; D ambiguous. V was clipped by 0 bases and J by 2 bases, with 10 bases between them. The CDR3 has 14 residues. Germline loops: CDR1 GTSNPN, CDR2 SVGIG (reference sequence). The CDR3 region is CAWSVGDLNTEAFF. The CDR3 bases are TGTGCCTGGAGTGTCGGGGATCTTAACACTGAAGCTTTCTTT.

This clonotype is labeled as medium-sized. The V and J genes are TRBV3-1 and TRBJ2-1; D not resolved. Trimming cost V 2 bases and J 0 bases, with 14 bases left between them. Germline V gene sequence: CDR1 LGHDT, CDR2 YNNKEL (reference sequence). This CDR3 contains 17 residues. The CDR3, as DNA: TGTGCCAGCAGCCAATGGATGGTCAGCAGCTCCTACAATGAGCAGTTCTTC. Its translation is CASSQWMVSSSYNEQFF.

This clonotype has a count of ten or more. The V gene is TRBV4-1, the J gene TRBJ1-2; D gene uncertain. Germline lookup yields CDR1 MGHRA and CDR2 YSYEKL. Trimming left V 1 base short and J 4 bases short, with 10 bases between. The CDR3 runs 14 residues. This CDR3 is CASSQVAVGYGYTF. In DNA, the CDR3 is TGCGCCAGCAGCCAAGTCGCAGTGGGCTATGGCTACACCTTC.

The table lists this clonotype with many counts. The chain has TRBV6-1 and TRBJ2-7, with D possibly being TRBD1 or TRBD2 (5 bases each). CDR1 MNHNS and CDR2 SASEGT come from the germline V gene. The CDR3 totals 14 residues. The V gene lost 3 bases and the J gene lost 3 bases, with 12 bases spanning the gap. CDR3 DNA: TGTGCCAGCAGTGATCAGGGACCGAGCTACGAGCAGTACTTC. It codes for CASSDQGPSYEQYF.

Within the sample, this clonotype is medium-sized. The chain uses TRBV5-4 and TRBJ2-3; D ambiguous. V dropped 3 bases and J dropped 13 bases, with 15 bases sitting between them. CDR3 length equals 12 residues. Germline lookup yields CDR1 SGHNT and CDR2 YYREEE (reference sequence). The CDR3 coding sequence is TGTGCCAGCAGCTCAACACTCTCGCCGGAGTATTTT. This codes for CASSSTLSPEYF. The full variable domain, its missing parts supplied by reference TRBV5-4 and TRBJ2-3, is ETGVTQSPTHLIKTRGQQVTLRCSSQSGHNTVSWYQQALGQGPQFIFQYYREEENGRGNFPPRFSGLQFPNYSSELNVNALELDDSALYLCASSSTLSPEYFGPGTRLTVL.

This clonotype has a count of ten or more. V and J are TRBV20-1 and TRBJ2-7, with 11 nucleotides matching TRBD2. The CDR3 runs 15 residues. J gave up 0 bases and V 2 bases, and 3 bases lay outside the gene matches. CDR1 is DFQATT, CDR2 SNEGSKA, per germline (reference sequence). The CDR3 DNA reads TGCAGTGCTAGATCTAGCGGGAGGTTCTCCTACGAGCAGTACTTC. It yields the protein CSARSSGRFSYEQYF.

At least ten counts were recorded for this clonotype. This chain connects TRBV20-1 to TRBJ1-3; D may be TRBD1 (6 bases). Germline V gives CDR1 DFQATT, CDR2 SNEGSKA (reference sequence). This CDR3 has 14 amino acids. V gave up 3 bases and J gave up 0 bases, with 9 bases separating them. CDR3 residues: CSARDSSSGNTIYF. The CDR3 DNA sequence: TGCAGTGCTAGGGACAGTTCCTCTGGAAACACCATATATTTT.

This clonotype is medium-sized (0.01 to 0.1%) by share. This chain joins TRBV7-9 and TRBJ2-3, with TRBD1 identical over 10 bases. This CDR3 contains 16 residues. The V gene's germline CDR1 is SEHNR and CDR2 FQNEAQ (reference sequence). J gave up 4 bases and V 8 bases, and 12 bases lay outside the gene matches. CDR3 region: CASLAGTGVVPDTQYF. Here the CDR3 DNA reads TGTGCCAGCTTGGCTGGGACAGGGGTAGTTCCAGATACGCAGTATTTT.

This clonotype was recorded many times. J is TRBJ2-2 and V is TRBV5-1, with 10 nucleotides matching TRBD2. This CDR3 comprises 17 residues. The junction had 10 bases not matched to a gene; V was cut back by 3 bases and J by 5 bases. Germline CDR1 reads SGHRS; CDR2 reads YFSETQ. This CDR3 reads CASSWIASGSGTGELFF. The CDR3 DNA reads TGCGCCAGCAGCTGGATCGCTAGCGGGAGTGGTACCGGGGAGCTGTTTTTT.

By frequency in the sample, this clonotype is medium-sized. This chain uses TRBV7-3 with TRBJ2-3; TRBD2 might be the D (5 bases). Trimming stripped 5 bases from V and 0 bases from J, with 18 bases between. The CDR3 has 17 amino acids. Germline V CDR1 and CDR2: SGHTA, FQGTGA. The chain's CDR3 is CASSLSMAGDSTDTQYF. CDR3 nucleotide sequence: TGTGCCAGCAGCCTTTCGATGGCGGGCGATAGCACAGATACGCAGTATTTT.

This clonotype came up many times. V gene TRBV19 combines with J gene TRBJ2-1, with D uncertain. Trimming stripped 2 bases from V and 0 bases from J, with 8 bases between. Germline loops: CDR1 LNHDA, CDR2 SQIVND (reference sequence). The CDR3 has 15 residues. CDR3 loop: CASSITESSYNEQFF. In DNA form, the CDR3 reads TGTGCCAGTAGTATAACTGAAAGCTCCTACAATGAGCAGTTCTTC.

This clonotype was counted many times. The chain recombines TRBV30 with TRBJ1-3, with D unclear. The germline V gene encodes CDR1 GTSNPN and CDR2 SVGIG (reference sequence). With 1 base removed from V and 2 bases from J, the gap between germline ends came to 6 bases. The CDR3 contains 13 residues. The chain's CDR3 is CAWSGTAGNTIYF. The CDR3 bases are TGTGCCTGGAGTGGTACAGCTGGAAACACCATATATTTT.

The sample holds many counts of this clonotype. The chain carries TRBV7-9 and TRBJ2-4; maybe TRBD1 (6 bases). Germline-derived CDR1 and CDR2 are SEHNR and FQNEAQ (reference sequence). The CDR3 runs to 12 residues. Trimming shortened V by 1 base and J by 9 bases, and 7 bases separated the two germline ends. The CDR3 sequence is CASSLVGGIQYF. The CDR3 bases are TGTGCCAGCAGCTTAGTAGGGGGCATTCAGTACTTC.

This clonotype was seen at least ten times. V and J are TRBV5-1 and TRBJ2-7, with D uncertain. The CDR3 covers 12 residues. Trimming left V 4 bases short and J 1 base short, with 6 bases between. Germline CDR1 and CDR2: SGHRS and YFSETQ. In DNA form, the CDR3 reads TGCGCCAGCAGCCCTGAATCCTACGAGCAGTACTTC. Amino acids: CASSPESYEQYF.

This clonotype is labeled medium-sized. The chain recombines TRBV13 with TRBJ2-7, with 7 positions matching TRBD2. The CDR3 has 14 amino acids. Trimming cost V 4 bases and J 5 bases; bases outside gene matches: 8. Germline values: CDR1 PRHDT, CDR2 FYEKMQ (reference sequence). The CDR3 spells CASSSPSAGDEQYF. In DNA, the CDR3 is TGTGCCAGCAGCTCCCCCAGCGCGGGAGACGAGCAGTACTTC.

This clonotype was counted many times. The chain has TRBV29-1 and TRBJ2-3; 7 bases agree with TRBD2. The CDR3 contains 12 residues. Germline assignment: CDR1 SQVTM and CDR2 ANQGSEA. Trimming cost V 4 bases and J 10 bases; bases outside gene matches: 8. This CDR3 reads CSVGGSDGSQYF. CDR3 DNA sequence: TGCAGCGTTGGCGGGAGCGACGGTTCGCAGTATTTT.

By share of the sample, this clonotype is medium-sized (0.01 to 0.1%). The chain uses TRBV19 and TRBJ1-3; unclear D gene. This CDR3 is 13 amino acids long. The V gene lost 11 bases and the J gene lost 0 bases, with 11 bases spanning the gap. The germline gives CDR1 LNHDA, CDR2 SQIVND (reference sequence). CDR3 sequence reads: CAGRYSSGNTIYF. CDR3 bases: TGTGCCGGCCGGTACAGCTCTGGAAACACCATATATTTT.

This clonotype has ten or more counts. The V and J genes are TRBV7-9 and TRBJ2-1, with D possibly being TRBD2 (5 bases). Trimming cost V 1 base and J 5 bases, with 15 bases left between them. The CDR3 runs 16 residues. CDR1 SEHNR and CDR2 FQNEAQ come from the germline V gene (reference sequence). The CDR3, as DNA: TGTGCCAGCAGCTTAGTACTAGGCACCTTCCACAATGAGCAGTTCTTC. Translation gives CASSLVLGTFHNEQFF.